One and the same sample provided the 15 T cell receptor beta chains below, sequenced in a study of early T cells in non-severe SARS-CoV-2 infection (dated by TCRdb to about 2021). Libraries were built with 5' RACE. TCRdb records NextSeq 500 as the sequencer. TCRdb took the public reads, trimmed them with fastp at Q25, ran MiXCR for clone calling and kept in-frame beta chains. Duplicate CDR3 protein sequences are folded into a single record with the most common DNA and genes. The sample has under 50,000 distinct CDR3 sequences on record, less than 4.5% of them singletons. The ten largest clones capture around 6% of the sample. Material for sequencing was whole blood. The origin of the receptors is an adult who was a healthcare worker with PCR-confirmed SARS-CoV-2 infection or an uninfected control (not recorded which).

The CDR3 DNA reads as TGCAGTGCTGATAGCTCCTACAATGAGCAGTTCTTC. This translates into CSADSSYNEQFF. The chain combines TRBV20-1 with TRBJ2-1; no clear D gene. CDR3 length: 12 amino acids. V was clipped by 5 bases and J by 0 bases, with 5 bases between them. Germline-derived CDR1 and CDR2 are DFQATT and SNEGSKA (reference sequence).

This clonotype was observed at least ten times. The gene calls are TRBV27 and TRBJ2-5, with 8 bases identical to TRBD1. The germline V gene encodes CDR1 MNHEY and CDR2 SMNVEV (reference sequence). J gave up 4 bases and V 5 bases, and 6 bases lay outside the gene matches. The CDR3 loop spans 14 amino acids. The CDR3 loop is CASSRTGSGETQYF. The CDR3 region has the DNA TGTGCCAGCAGTAGGACAGGGTCCGGAGAGACCCAGTACTTC.

The gene calls are TRBV5-4 and TRBJ2-7, with TRBD2 identical over 14 bases. Germline V lookup: CDR1 SGHNT, CDR2 YYREEE (reference sequence). V dropped 3 bases and J dropped 3; count of bases not matched to a gene: 5. There are 16 residues in the CDR3. CDR3 region: CASSYGLAGGNYEQYF. The CDR3 nucleotides are TGTGCCAGCAGCTACGGACTAGCGGGAGGAAACTACGAGCAGTACTTC.

In its sample, this clonotype was seen many times. This sequence joins TRBV19 and TRBJ2-1, with TRBD2 matching 8 bases. V shed 6 bases and J 2 bases; nucleotides not matched to a gene: 9. The germline V gene encodes CDR1 LNHDA and CDR2 SQIVND (reference sequence). CDR3 size: 16 residues. The CDR3 coding sequence is TGTGCCAGTAGACCGGGAGAGCGGGAGACCTACAATGAGCAGTTCTTC. The encoded protein is CASRPGERETYNEQFF.

Ten or more counts support this clonotype. The V call is TRBV5-5, the J call TRBJ1-2; 9 bases align to TRBD1. V dropped 5 bases and J dropped 6; count of bases not matched to a gene: 5. The CDR3 runs to 13 residues. Germline V gives CDR1 SGHKS, CDR2 YYEKEE (reference sequence). CDR3 in DNA: TGTGCCAGCAGAGGGACAGGGTGGAATGGCTACACCTTC. It is translated as CASRGTGWNGYTF.

The genes are TRBV11-2 and TRBJ1-2; D is perhaps TRBD1 (6 bases). The CDR3 covers 14 residues. V lost 6 bases, J lost 4 bases, and 15 bases lay in between. The germline V gene encodes CDR1 SGHAT and CDR2 FQNNGV. The DNA of the CDR3 is TGTGCCAGCAGACCTTCGACAGGCCCCTATGGCTACACCTTC. The encoded protein is CASRPSTGPYGYTF.

The chain uses TRBV7-2 and TRBJ2-2; no reliable D call. V lost 3 bases to trimming and J lost 5 bases, with 7 bases between them. The length of the CDR3 is 13 residues. Germline V gene data show CDR1 as SGHTA and CDR2 as FQGNSA. The CDR3: CASSFYSTGELFF. The CDR3 DNA sequence: TGTGCCAGCAGCTTCTATAGTACCGGGGAGCTGTTTTTT. Using reference TRBV7-2 and TRBJ2-2 for the parts outside the CDR3, the full variable domain is GAGVSQSPSNKVTEKGKDVELRCDPISGHTALYWYRQSLGQGLEFLIYFQGNSAPDKSGLPSDRFSAERTGGSVSTLTIQRTQQEDSAVYLCASSFYSTGELFFGEGSRLTVL.

This clonotype was counted ten times or more. The rearrangement links TRBV29-1 to TRBJ2-3; possibly TRBD2 for D (6 bases). Germline assignment: CDR1 SQVTM and CDR2 ANQGSEA. CDR3 length: 14 amino acids. V lost 6 bases, J lost 1 base, and 14 bases lay in between. CDR3 amino acids: CSVGSGGGTDTQYF. CDR3 coding DNA: TGCAGCGTGGGTAGCGGAGGCGGCACAGATACGCAGTATTTT.

This clonotype was found once. A much larger clonotype is one base distant, so this may be a read error. DNA of the CDR3: TGTGCCAGCAGCTCCATCCCGGAAGATACGCAGTATTTT. It codes for CASSSIPEDTQYF. This rearrangement joins TRBV7-9 to TRBJ2-3; D unresolved. Trimming stripped 4 bases from V and 5 bases from J, with 10 bases between. CDR1 SEHNR and CDR2 FQNEAQ come from the germline V gene (reference sequence). The length of the CDR3 is 13 residues.

V gene TRBV6-1 combines with J gene TRBJ2-3; unclear D gene. CDR3 length equals 14 residues. Germline V CDR1 and CDR2: MNHNS, SASEGT. V was shortened by 3 bases and J by 4 bases, with 11 bases between the two germline ends. Written as DNA, the CDR3 is TGTGCCAGCAGTGACCGGAAGGTCCCAGATACGCAGTATTTT. It specifies CASSDRKVPDTQYF.

Many counts were recorded for this clonotype. This chain connects TRBV20-1 to TRBJ2-5; D is undetermined. Germline CDR1 and CDR2: DFQATT and SNEGSKA (reference sequence). The CDR3 is 12 amino acids. V lost 3 bases and J lost 4, with 9 bases in between. The CDR3: CSARLIGETQYF. CDR3 in DNA: TGCAGTGCTAGGTTGATCGGAGAGACCCAGTACTTC.

This clonotype was observed many times. The CDR3 DNA reads as TGTGCCAGCAGCACAATCGGAGGCTCGAACACCGGGGAGCTGTTTTTT. Amino acid sequence: CASSTIGGSNTGELFF. This chain joins TRBV7-9 and TRBJ2-2; tentative D call: TRBD2 (5 bases). The V end lost 5 bases, the J end lost 0 bases, and 13 bases lay between the germline ends. CDR3 length: 16 residues. Germline CDR1 and CDR2: SEHNR and FQNEAQ (reference sequence). Using reference TRBV7-9 and TRBJ2-2 for the parts outside the CDR3, the full variable domain is DTGVSQNPRHKITKRGQNVTFRCDPISEHNRLYWYRQTLGQGPEFLTYFQNEAQLEKSRLLSDRFSAERPKGSFSTLEIQRTEQGDSAMYLCASSTIGGSNTGELFFGEGSRLTVL.

Only a few counts were recorded for this clonotype. The chain couples TRBV19 to TRBJ2-2; no clear D gene. The germline V and J ends were trimmed by 3 bases and 3 bases, with 14 bases remaining between them. In germline, CDR1 is LNHDA, CDR2 SQIVND (reference sequence). The CDR3 length is 16 residues. CDR3 amino acids: CASSILSVVDTGELFF. DNA for the CDR3: TGTGCCAGTAGTATTTTAAGCGTCGTCGACACCGGGGAGCTGTTTTTT. Complete variable domain (other parts from reference TRBV19 and TRBJ2-2): DGGITQSPKYLFRKEGQNVTLSCEQNLNHDAMYWYRQDPGQGLRLIYYSQIVNDFQKGDIAEGYSVSREKKESFPLTVTSAQKNPTAFYLCASSILSVVDTGELFFGEGSRLTVL.

In its sample, this clonotype was seen many times. The chain is built from TRBV6-6 and TRBJ2-5; TRBD2 aligns across 8 bases. Trimming took 2 bases from V and 4 from J; bases not matched to a gene: 12. Germline values: CDR1 MNHNY, CDR2 SVGAGI (reference sequence). CDR3 length equals 17 residues. CDR3 in amino acids: CASSYGGASGSPETQYF. CDR3 DNA sequence: TGTGCCAGCAGTTACGGCGGGGCTAGCGGGTCCCCAGAGACCCAGTACTTC.

This clonotype appeared many times. CDR3 sequence reads: CASSLGGRQETQYF. DNA for the CDR3: TGTGCCAGCAGCTTAGGGGGCCGCCAAGAGACCCAGTACTTC. The V gene is TRBV7-2, the J gene TRBJ2-5, with a weak D call TRBD1 (5 bases). Trimming pared 1 base from V and 1 base from J, leaving 7 bases between. From germline, CDR1 is SGHTA and CDR2 FQGNSA. This CDR3 contains 14 residues.